This T cell receptor (beta chain) appears in the sequencing data of a study of T cells in Graves' hyperthyroidism and ophthalmopathy (dated by TCRdb to the late 2010s). Describing the broader study: Peripheral blood samples were taken at initial diagnosis, before any treatment was given. After sampling, hyperthyroidism patients received methimazole starting at 30 mg daily, and ophthalmopathy patients received high-dose intravenous methylprednisolone. The paper reports TCR Vbeta CDR3 sequencing of fewer than 150 peripheral blood samples: under 45 ophthalmopathy, under 85 hyperthyroidism and about 17 progressor patients. To identify distinguishing TCR V-J signatures, a discovery cohort of 95 to 100 patients was used, comprising some 43 with Graves' ophthalmopathy and roughly 60 with stable Graves' hyperthyroidism. Whether ophthalmopathy could be predicted prospectively was tested in an independent validation cohort made up of under 20 hyperthyroidism patients plus 17 patients who later progressed to ophthalmopathy. Thyroid tissue and blood T-cell repertoires from more than 5 Graves' hyperthyroidism patients were also compared in the study. The 100 discovery patients were divided at random into training and test sets in a 7:3 ratio. Results and caveats for the whole study, not just this receptor: In validation, the model predicted progression to ophthalmopathy with approximately 69% sensitivity and over 72% specificity, a median of around 6.6 months before onset. Most expanded thyroid clonotypes (frequency above 0.001) were also detected in blood, a finding suggesting that blood repertoires may reflect thyroid immune responses. Sample size was not statistically predetermined, and investigators were not blinded to group allocation. A 13 V-J signature model separated ophthalmopathy from stable hyperthyroidism, with about 90% sensitivity and around 84% specificity in cross-validation and 80%/75% in testing.

The TCR beta CDR3 regions were amplified from RNA transcripts. The TCR CDR3 was subjected to a first round of RT-PCR using the HTBI primer set and the Qiagen OneStep RT-PCR kit. The libraries were constructed in a second round of multiplex PCR and then size-selected and purified. Sequencing of the libraries was done on an Illumina HiSeq2000 using paired-end 100 bp reads. The source study handled its data this way. SOAPnuke was used to process the raw data, throwing out any read that contained adapters or uncalled bases, had a mean Phred below 15, or lacked an exact constant-primer or identifier match. COPE v1.2.5 was used to merge high-quality paired reads, and clonotypes were defined as unique nucleotide sequences. MiTCR v1.1 was used to align clonotypes to the IMGT TRBV, TRBD and TRBJ reference segments. Analysis was restricted to V-J combinations with a frequency above 0.0001, which covered 99% to 99.2% of repertoires. A TCS score was defined as the ratio of F50 (clonal expansion) to E x V (chaos), with BLOSUM62-based TCRdist applied between CDR3 peptides within each V-J. Welch's t-statistics and random forest reduced just over 500 V-J features to roughly 13, which were used in a naive Bayes classifier (R e1071). TCRdb trimmed public reads at Q25 via fastp, called clones via MiXCR and kept in-frame beta chains. Rows with one shared CDR3 protein collapse into an entry with the most common genes and DNA. The V and J calls follow TCRdb's processing rather than the paper's. The sample data list fewer than 700,000 distinct CDR3 sequences, and about a sixth of these were observed just once. Together, the top ten hold 15% to 20% of the sample.

In the germline V gene, CDR1 corresponds to MDHEN and CDR2 to SYDVKM. Inclusive of the bounding cysteine and phenylalanine, the CDR3 is 14 residues long. The DNA shown is the 42-base CDR3, in frame from base 1. Compared with germline, V lacks 3 bases and J lacks 4 bases; bases without a gene match: 3. This clonotype occurred many times. Its cognate antigen has yet to be identified. Per-base quality was not reported, and no clone a single base away is much larger than it. Ophthalmopathy patients had moderately to severely active disease, Clinical Activity Score of at least 3, NOSPECS grade of at least 4, and duration under 3 months. Any patient with an uncontrolled infection, another autoimmune disease, pregnancy or lactation was excluded. Diagnoses were based on clinical symptoms, serum thyroxine and TRAb, thyroid ultrasound and orbital computed tomography. Ficoll-Paque density gradient centrifugation was used to isolate PBMCs from 8.5 to 10 ml of fresh peripheral blood. Total RNA was extracted using Trizol reagent, and RNA quality was assessed on an Agilent 2100 Bioanalyzer.

The source is a woman between 18 and 29 years old with Graves' ophthalmopathy. Sequencing was done on a sample of blood. This receptor chain uses TRBV28 and TRBJ2-1, and TRBD2 matches 7 of the central bases. CDR3 region: CASSFQRGYNEQFF. The DNA reads TGTGCCAGCAGTTTCCAGCGGGGTTACAATGAGCAGTTCTTC.